This T cell receptor (beta chain) was sequenced during a study of cytomegalovirus exposure and HLA in healthy donors (TCRdb year 2017). General notes on the study: According to a later analysis, one platform produced both the approximately 110 validation repertoires and the 720 or so repertoires of the first cohort. The study aimed to test whether signatures of past pathogen exposure could be identified by cataloging public T cell receptors. Besides the first cohort of under 700 subjects, a separate validation cohort made up of roughly 120 different subjects was used. To predict cytomegalovirus infection status, the study brought together high-throughput TCR immunosequencing, statistical association of individual TCRs with disease status, and machine learning.

Overall study outcomes, separate from this receptor: A later analysis lacked HLA typing for the validation cohort, so it scored co-occurrence in that cohort across all 120 or so repertoires. The classifier was reported to diagnose cytomegalovirus status with high specificity and sensitivity in both the original cohort and the validation cohort. A later analysis found that TCRs clustered in the first cohort also tended to co-occur in the roughly 110 validation repertoires, with just under 95% of cluster scores above 0. Three of the identified cytomegalovirus-associated TCR beta chains were confirmed in vitro to be specific for cytomegalovirus antigens. The study gave a list of around 170 TCR beta chains associated with cytomegalovirus. Across donors, most TCR sequences were observed very rarely, whereas some public TCRs were present in many individuals. According to the authors, the approach could potentially be generalized to other disease states and immunological phenotypes.

The donors belonged to the validation cohort of about 120 subjects, which was separate from the approximately 700-subject first cohort. The sample holds a few counts of this clone. The clone's antigen remains unknown. Base qualities are missing; no much larger clone stands one base away. Library generation was performed with the immunoSEQ multiplex PCR assay. Regarding the original processing steps: To diagnose cytomegalovirus status from the catalog of TCR beta chain sequences, a statistical classification framework was built. TCRdb retrieved this table from immuneACCESS and kept in-frame rearrangements only. Not all clones are present; in checked studies, unresolved V genes account for under half, and no reason is known for the remainder. The V and J calls and clone size were taken over from that table, and D and trimming were inferred from the DNA. The sample table lists approximately 160,000 clones, around nine tenths of them with a count of one. In total, the top ten clones hold 4% to 5% of the sample.

The TCR sequence derives from a man between 18 and 35 years old in good health and CMV-seropositive. What was sequenced was PBMCs.

The DNA is TGTGCCAGCAGGAGTTGGACAGGGGAAGGCTACACCTTC. This gives the protein CASRSWTGEGYTF. Recombination joined TRBV6-5 with TRBJ1-2, with TRBD1 identical over 9 junction bases. The germline V gene gives CDR1 as MNHEY and CDR2 as SVGAGI. Germline trimming amounts to 6 bases on V and 8 bases on J, with 7 as the count of junction bases outside the gene matches. The CDR3 spans 13 residues, from the cysteine through the phenylalanine. Only CDR3 DNA is held: 39 bases, read in frame from base 1.